Given below is one TCR beta chain in context. The data are from a study of blood T cell repertoires in COVID-19. About the study: The analysed material was cDNA or gDNA that came from T cells, B-cell-depleted T cells, or PBMCs.

Original data processing: Reference gene primers were amplified, and this amplification served to estimate nucleated cell counts. The data were produced by immunoSEQ multiplex PCR, yet TCRdb's version contains in-frame clones alone and is incomplete. V and J calls and clone size are those listed in that table; D and trimming were worked out from the DNA. The table has about 330,000 clones, approximately 90% seen once. The Seattle site enrolled patients during active infection and followed them longitudinally. The CDR3 has 15 amino acids. V trimming: 4 bases; J trimming: 2 bases; junction bases outside the gene matches: 8. Germline V gene lookup returns CDR1 SGHDT and CDR2 YYEEEE.

This clonotype originated in a man aged 25 to 40 with COVID-19, enrolled during active disease. Sequencing was done on a sample of peripheral blood. V usage is TRBV5-6 and J usage is TRBJ1-1, with 7 bases fitting TRBD1. The CDR3 here is CASSVVDRVNTEAFF. The CDR3 DNA follows: TGTGCCAGCAGCGTCGTCGACAGGGTAAACACTGAAGCTTTCTTT.